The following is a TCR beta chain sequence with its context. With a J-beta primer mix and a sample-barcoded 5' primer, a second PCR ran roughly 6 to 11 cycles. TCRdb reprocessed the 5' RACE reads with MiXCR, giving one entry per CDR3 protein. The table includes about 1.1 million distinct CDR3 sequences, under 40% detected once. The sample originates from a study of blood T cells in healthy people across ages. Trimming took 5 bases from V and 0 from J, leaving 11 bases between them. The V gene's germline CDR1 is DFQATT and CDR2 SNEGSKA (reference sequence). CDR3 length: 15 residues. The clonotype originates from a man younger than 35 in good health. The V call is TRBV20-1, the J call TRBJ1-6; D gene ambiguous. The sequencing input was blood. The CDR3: CSASVGSSYNSPLHF. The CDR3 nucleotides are TGCAGTGCTTCCGTGGGAAGCTCCTATAATTCACCCCTCCACTTT.